This T cell receptor beta chain was documented in a study of control samples from healthy donors and cancer patients. CDR3 length equals 15 residues. Germline CDR1 reads SGHVS; CDR2 reads FNYEAQ. J was trimmed by 1 base and V by 5 bases; bases with no gene match: 5. Sequencing used immunoSEQ multiplex PCR; TCRdb keeps in-frame clones, though not all of them. The sample lists 80,000 or so clones; roughly 94% were seen once. The material sequenced was blood. The TCR sequence derives from a woman aged 35 to 49 in good health. The V call is TRBV7-6, the J call TRBJ2-7, with 10 bases identical to TRBD2. The CDR3 spells CASSSVAGGSYEQYF. The CDR3 DNA follows: TGTGCCAGCAGCAGTGTAGCGGGGGGTTCCTACGAGCAGTACTTC.